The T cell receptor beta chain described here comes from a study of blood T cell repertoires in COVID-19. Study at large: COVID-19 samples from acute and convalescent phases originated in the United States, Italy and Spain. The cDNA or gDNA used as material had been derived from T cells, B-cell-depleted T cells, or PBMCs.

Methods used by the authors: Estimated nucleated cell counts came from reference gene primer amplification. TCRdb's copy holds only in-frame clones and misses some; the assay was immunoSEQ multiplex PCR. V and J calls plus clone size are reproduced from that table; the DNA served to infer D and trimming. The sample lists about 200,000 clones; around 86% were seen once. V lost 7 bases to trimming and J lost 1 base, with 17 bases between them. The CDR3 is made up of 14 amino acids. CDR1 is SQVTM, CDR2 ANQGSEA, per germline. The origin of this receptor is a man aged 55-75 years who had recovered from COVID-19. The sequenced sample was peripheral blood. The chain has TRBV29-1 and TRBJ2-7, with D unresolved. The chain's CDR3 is CSARWAVSSYEQYF. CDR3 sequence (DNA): TGCAGCGCCAGGTGGGCAGTATCATCCTACGAGCAGTACTTC.